This record concerns one T cell receptor beta chain sequence. Its antigen is as yet unknown. With the Oncomine TCR Beta short-read assay, DNA from cultured CD4+ T cells was sequenced. TCRdb recomputed calls from the PCR reads with MiXCR, one row per CDR3 protein. The table lists about 23,000 distinct CDR3 sequences, around 64% of them singletons. This entry comes from a study of vaccination and CD4 T cells after COVID-19. Germline V lookup: CDR1 SNHLY, CDR2 FYNNEI. J gave up 3 bases and V 4 bases, and 4 bases lay outside the gene matches. This CDR3 is built from 14 residues. Treatment specified: roughly 10-day PBMC culture with coronavirus spike peptide pools or control peptides (ViraFEST assay).

The chain employs TRBV2 and TRBJ2-5; 8 bases align to TRBD1. Sequenced here: CD4+ T cells from blood, cultured in vitro, sampled after SARS-CoV-2 vaccination. The receptor was derived from a human donor who received a COVID-19 vaccine. The CDR3 DNA is TGTGCCAGCAGTGGGACAGGGAGGAAAGAGACCCAGTACTTC. As protein: CASSGTGRKETQYF.